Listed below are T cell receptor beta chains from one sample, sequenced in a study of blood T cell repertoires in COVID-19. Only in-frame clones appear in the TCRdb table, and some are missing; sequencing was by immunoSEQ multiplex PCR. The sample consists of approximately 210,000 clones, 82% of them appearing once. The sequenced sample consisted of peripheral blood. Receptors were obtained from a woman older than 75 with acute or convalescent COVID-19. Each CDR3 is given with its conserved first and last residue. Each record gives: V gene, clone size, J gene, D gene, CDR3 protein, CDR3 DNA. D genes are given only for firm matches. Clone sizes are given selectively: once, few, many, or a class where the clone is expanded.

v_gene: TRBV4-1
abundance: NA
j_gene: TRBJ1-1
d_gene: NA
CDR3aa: CASSQGTQATEAFF
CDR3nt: TGCGCCAGCAGCCAGGGCACACAGGCCACTGAAGCTTTCTTT

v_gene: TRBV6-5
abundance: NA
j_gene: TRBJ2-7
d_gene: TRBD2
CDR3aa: CASSAGGYEQYF
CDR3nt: TGTGCCAGCAGCGCCGGGGGGTACGAGCAGTACTTC

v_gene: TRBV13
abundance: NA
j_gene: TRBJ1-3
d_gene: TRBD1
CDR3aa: CASSHGQEASGNTIYF
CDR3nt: TGTGCCAGCAGCCACGGACAGGAAGCCTCTGGAAACACCATATATTTT

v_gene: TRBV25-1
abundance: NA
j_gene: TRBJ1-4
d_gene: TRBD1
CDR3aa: CASSERTGGKEKLFF
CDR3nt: TGTGCCAGCAGTGAACGGACAGGGGGCAAAGAAAAACTGTTTTTT

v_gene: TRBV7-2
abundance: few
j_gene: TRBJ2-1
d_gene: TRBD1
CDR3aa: CASSRTGGLSYNEQFF
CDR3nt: TGTGCCAGCAGTCGAACAGGGGGCTTATCCTACAATGAGCAGTTCTTC

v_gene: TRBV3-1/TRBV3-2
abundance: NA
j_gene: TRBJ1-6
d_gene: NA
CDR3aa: CASSRAGGRHKRSPLHF
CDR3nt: TGTGCCAGCAGCAGGGCGGGAGGGAGGCATAAGAGATCACCCCTCCACTTT

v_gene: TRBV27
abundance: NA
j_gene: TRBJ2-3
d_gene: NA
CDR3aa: CASSLQREDTQYF
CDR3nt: TGTGCCAGCAGTTTACAACGAGAAGATACGCAGTATTTT

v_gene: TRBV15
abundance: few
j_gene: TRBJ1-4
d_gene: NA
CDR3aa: CATSSRTAHNEKLFF
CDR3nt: TGTGCCACCAGCAGCCGGACAGCGCATAATGAAAAACTGTTTTTT

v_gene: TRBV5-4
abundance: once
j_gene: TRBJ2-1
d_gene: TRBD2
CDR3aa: CASSLGLAGAYNEQFF
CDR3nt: TGTGCCAGCAGCTTAGGGCTAGCGGGGGCCTACAATGAGCAGTTCTTC

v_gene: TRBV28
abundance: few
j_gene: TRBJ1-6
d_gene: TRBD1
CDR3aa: CASSWNRTGVYLGNSPLHF
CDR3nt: TGTGCCAGCAGTTGGAATAGGACAGGGGTCTATCTTGGTAATTCACCCCTCCACTTT

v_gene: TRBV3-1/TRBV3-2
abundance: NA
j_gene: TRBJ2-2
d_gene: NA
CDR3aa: CASSPTRTTGELFF
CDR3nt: TGTGCCAGCAGCCCGACTAGGACCACCGGGGAGCTGTTTTTT

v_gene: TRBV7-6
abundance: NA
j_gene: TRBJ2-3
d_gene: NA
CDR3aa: CASSQLRGGTDTQYF
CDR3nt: TGTGCCAGCAGCCAACTTCGCGGGGGCACAGATACGCAGTATTTT

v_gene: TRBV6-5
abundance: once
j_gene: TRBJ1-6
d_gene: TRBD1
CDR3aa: CASSRLGTVNSPLHF
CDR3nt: TGTGCCAGCAGTCGTCTCGGGACAGTTAATTCACCCCTCCACTTT

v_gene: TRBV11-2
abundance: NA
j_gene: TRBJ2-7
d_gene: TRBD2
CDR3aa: CASSLVGGFGRSYEQYF
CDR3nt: TGTGCCAGCAGCTTAGTGGGGGGGTTCGGCAGGTCCTACGAGCAGTACTTC

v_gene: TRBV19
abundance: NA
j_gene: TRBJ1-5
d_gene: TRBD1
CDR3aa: CASTSDRVGPGNQPQHF
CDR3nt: TGTGCCAGTACCTCGGACAGGGTGGGCCCGGGCAATCAGCCCCAGCATTTT

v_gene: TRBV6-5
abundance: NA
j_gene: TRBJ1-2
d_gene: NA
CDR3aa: CASSYARRGRTGGYTF
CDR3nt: TGTGCCAGCAGTTACGCCCGGCGGGGGAGGACGGGTGGCTACACCTTC

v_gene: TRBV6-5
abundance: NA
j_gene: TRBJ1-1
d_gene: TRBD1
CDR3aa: CASSAALDRVAFF
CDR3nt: TGTGCCAGCAGCGCGGCCCTCGACAGGGTAGCTTTCTTT